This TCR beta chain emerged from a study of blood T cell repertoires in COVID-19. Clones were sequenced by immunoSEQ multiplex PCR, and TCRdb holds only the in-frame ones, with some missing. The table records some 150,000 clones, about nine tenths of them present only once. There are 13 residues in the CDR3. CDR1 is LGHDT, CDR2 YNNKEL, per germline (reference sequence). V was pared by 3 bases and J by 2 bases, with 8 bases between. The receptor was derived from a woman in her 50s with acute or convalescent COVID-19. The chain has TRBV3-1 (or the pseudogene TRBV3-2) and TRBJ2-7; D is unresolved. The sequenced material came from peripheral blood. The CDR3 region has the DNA TGTGCCAGCAGCCACCGCGTCACCTACGAGCAGTACTTC. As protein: CASSHRVTYEQYF.